One and the same sample provided the 27 T cell receptor beta chains below, sequenced in a study of T-cell memory formation after mild COVID-19. TCRdb reprocessed the 5' RACE reads with MiXCR, giving one entry per CDR3 protein. Of 300,000 to 400,000 distinct CDR3 sequences in the sample, 15% to 20% are singletons; the top ten hold 20% to 25%. Specimen: PBMCs or a T cell subset sorted from them (not recorded which). The source is a young man who had mild COVID-19 (a few samples of this study predate the infection). Cell type and time point are not known.

This clonotype was seen a few times. This sequence joins TRBV7-6 and TRBJ1-5; D possibly corresponds to TRBD1 (6 bases). V lost 5 bases and J lost 3, with 11 bases in between. The CDR3 consists of 14 residues. The germline gives CDR1 SGHVS, CDR2 FNYEAQ. The CDR3 DNA is TGTGCCAGCAGCCCTGACAGGTTCAATCAGCCCCAGCATTTT. This encodes CASSPDRFNQPQHF.

The genes are TRBV3-1 and TRBJ2-5; a possible D gene is TRBD2 (6 bases). Trimming took off 5 bases at V and 1 base at J, with 8 bases between the two ends. The CDR3 is made up of 13 amino acids. Germline V gene data show CDR1 as LGHDT and CDR2 as YNNKEL (reference sequence). The CDR3 region has the DNA TGTGCCAGCAGCGGCGGGGCCCAAGAGACCCAGTACTTC. This translates into CASSGGAQETQYF.

This clonotype showed up many times. The genes are TRBV6-2 or TRBV6-3 and TRBJ2-1; 9 positions agree with TRBD2. Per germline, CDR1 MNHEY and CDR2 SVGEGT. The V gene end was trimmed by 6 bases and the J gene end by 8 bases; junction bases not matched to a gene: 14. The CDR3 loop spans 16 amino acids. The chain's CDR3 is CASSGRGTSRSDEQFF. The CDR3 DNA reads TGTGCCAGCAGCGGCCGGGGGACTAGCCGGTCCGATGAGCAGTTCTTC.

This clonotype was recorded a few times. This chain uses TRBV12-3 or TRBV12-4 with TRBJ1-1, with D perhaps matching TRBD1 (5 bases). V was cut by 6 bases and J by 4 bases, with 12 bases left in between. The CDR3 runs 13 residues. The CDR3 DNA reads TGTGCCAGCAGGCGACAGCAGGGCACTGAAGCTTTCTTT. This gives the protein CASRRQQGTEAFF.

This clonotype was observed a handful of times. This chain uses TRBV12-3 or TRBV12-4 with TRBJ1-1; no reliable D call. Trimming pared 3 bases from V and 3 bases from J, leaving 14 bases between. The CDR3 runs 15 residues. The DNA for the CDR3 is TGTGCCAGCAGTTTTTCTGGAGGCTATTACACTGAAGCTTTCTTT. Amino acids: CASSFSGGYYTEAFF.

This chain links TRBV11-1 with TRBJ1-4; no clear D. Trimming removed 3 bases at V and 5 bases at J, with 16 bases between. Germline V gene lookup returns CDR1 SGHAT and CDR2 FQDESV (reference sequence). CDR3 length: 16 residues. The CDR3, as DNA: TGTGCCAGCAGCTTCGACGGGCCAACGAGAAATGAAAAACTGTTTTTT. It codes for CASSFDGPTRNEKLFF.

This clonotype was seen many times. CDR3 nucleotide sequence: TGTGCCAGCAGCCTAGGACACCTCGAGCAGTACGTC. Translation gives CASSLGHLEQYV. The rearrangement links TRBV5-6 to TRBJ2-7, with a tentative D call TRBD1 (5 bases). The ends were cut back, 4 bases at V and 6 bases at J, with 11 bases in the middle. Germline CDR1 and CDR2: SGHDT and YYEEEE. CDR3 size: 12 residues.

This clonotype has ten or more counts. The chain links TRBV5-1 to TRBJ2-7, with D perhaps matching TRBD1 or TRBD2 (5 bases each). Germline CDR1 SGHRS, CDR2 YFSETQ. V was shortened by 7 bases and J by 1 base, with 12 bases between the two germline ends. The CDR3 sequence is 13 residues long. The CDR3 is CASGPGRSYEQYF. CDR3 coding DNA: TGCGCCAGCGGGCCAGGGAGATCCTACGAGCAGTACTTC.

This clonotype was found many times. The chain links TRBV7-9 to TRBJ2-3, with no clear D. The CDR3 totals 14 residues. The V and J ends lost 5 bases and 0 bases respectively, with 9 bases between them. Germline CDR1 SEHNR, CDR2 FQNEAQ (reference sequence). DNA of the CDR3: TGTGCCAGCAGCCGACCTATTAGCACAGATACGCAGTATTTT. Protein: CASSRPISTDTQYF.

The rearrangement links TRBV10-3 to TRBJ1-5; 7 bases are shared with TRBD1. The CDR3 length is 13 residues. V lost 10 bases to trimming and J lost 5 bases; unmatched junction nucleotides: 8. Germline loops: CDR1 ENHRY, CDR2 SYGVKD. The CDR3 DNA is TGTGCCACTGGGGACAGTAAAGATCAGCCCCAGCATTTT. Translated: CATGDSKDQPQHF.

The chain employs TRBV4-1 and TRBJ2-7, with 8 bases lining up with TRBD1. Trimming at V came to 2 bases and at J to 0 bases, leaving 6 bases not matched to a gene. CDR1 is MGHRA and CDR2 is YSYEKL in the germline V gene. The CDR3 has 16 residues. The CDR3 protein is CASSQYRGISSYEQYF. The CDR3 DNA reads TGCGCCAGCAGCCAATACAGGGGGATCAGCTCCTACGAGCAGTACTTC.

In its sample, this clonotype was seen many times. The chain employs TRBV5-6 and TRBJ2-1; 12 bases map to TRBD2. V shed 3 bases, J shed 7 bases, and the junction held 8 bases outside the gene matches. Germline lookup yields CDR1 SGHDT and CDR2 YYEEEE. The CDR3 has 16 residues. The CDR3 loop is CASSSYLAGGVNEQFF. CDR3 sequence (DNA): TGTGCCAGCAGCTCGTATCTAGCGGGGGGGGTAAATGAGCAGTTCTTC.

V and J are TRBV5-5 and TRBJ1-2; 7 bases fit TRBD1. Per germline, CDR1 SGHKS and CDR2 YYEKEE (reference sequence). V shed 3 bases and J 10 bases; nucleotides not matched to a gene: 9. The CDR3 consists of 13 residues. The chain's CDR3 is CASSSETGWTYTF. The CDR3 bases are TGTGCCAGCAGCTCGGAGACAGGGTGGACCTACACCTTC.

The chain employs TRBV15 and TRBJ2-3; D remains ambiguous. V was cut by 1 base and J by 6 bases, with 11 bases left in between. This CDR3 contains 14 residues. Germline V CDR1 and CDR2: LNHNV, YYDKDF (reference sequence). DNA of the CDR3: TGTGCCACCAGCAGAGGGGGTGGTGCGGATACGCAGTATTTT. Amino acid sequence: CATSRGGGADTQYF.

The chain is built from TRBV11-2 and TRBJ1-6; tentatively, D is TRBD1 (6 bases). Trimming removed 3 bases at V and 18 bases at J, with 21 bases between. The CDR3 length is 14 residues. Germline values: CDR1 SGHAT, CDR2 FQNNGV. The CDR3: CASSFLRDNLHPHF. The CDR3 DNA is TGTGCCAGCAGCTTCCTCCGGGACAATTTGCATCCCCACTTT.

The chain carries TRBV5-1 and TRBJ2-7; D assignment may be TRBD1 or TRBD2 (5 bases each). CDR1 and CDR2 (germline): SGHRS, YFSETQ. V was cut by 0 bases and J by 7 bases, with 17 bases left in between. CDR3 length equals 15 residues. The CDR3 coding sequence is TGCGCCAGCAGCTTGGTAGTACGGGGTAAGGGGGAGCAGTACTTC. It translates to CASSLVVRGKGEQYF.

V gene TRBV7-9 combines with J gene TRBJ2-6, with D possibly being TRBD1 (6 bases). V was clipped by 3 bases and J by 3 bases, with 21 bases between them. The length of the CDR3 is 19 residues. CDR1 is SEHNR, CDR2 FQNEAQ, per germline (reference sequence). In DNA, the CDR3 is TGTGCCAGCAGCTTTGGCCAGGGGACAACTGAAGGTGGGGCCAACGTCCTGACTTTC. Translating gives CASSFGQGTTEGGANVLTF.

The chain links TRBV27 to TRBJ2-3; TRBD2 matches 7 bases. The CDR3 has 15 residues. In germline, CDR1 is MNHEY, CDR2 SMNVEV (reference sequence). Trimming took 6 bases from V and 8 from J; bases not matched to a gene: 14. The CDR3 protein is CASSPRGSGFGTQYF. CDR3 nucleotide sequence: TGTGCCAGCAGCCCCCGGGGTAGCGGGTTTGGTACGCAGTATTTT.

There are a few counts of this clonotype. The chain joins TRBV5-1 to TRBJ2-7; 8 bases are a match to TRBD2. This CDR3 is built from 15 residues. CDR1 SGHRS and CDR2 YFSETQ come from the germline V gene. The trim removed 0 bases at V and 3 bases at J, leaving 5 bases unmatched. The CDR3 is CASSLEASGFYEQYF. In DNA, the CDR3 is TGCGCCAGCAGCTTGGAGGCTAGCGGGTTCTACGAGCAGTACTTC.

This clonotype was picked up a small number of times. The CDR3 region has the DNA TGTGCCACCAGTGAGACCGGACAGGGGGGCACCGGGGAGCTGTTTTTT. It is translated as CATSETGQGGTGELFF. The chain combines TRBV24-1 with TRBJ2-2; 10 bases match TRBD1. Looked up from germline, CDR1 is KGHDR and CDR2 is SFDVKD. CDR3 length: 16 amino acids. V lost 4 bases to trimming and J lost 4 bases; unmatched junction nucleotides: 5.

This clonotype was seen only a few times. The chain has TRBV13 and TRBJ2-7; TRBD1 matches 7 bases. This CDR3 is 14 amino acids long. Unmatched junction bases numbered 2, after V lost 2 bases and J lost 1 base. From germline, CDR1 is PRHDT and CDR2 FYEKMQ (reference sequence). The DNA of the CDR3 is TGTGCCAGCAGCTTACCGGACAGGTCCTACGAGCAGTACGTC. Translation: CASSLPDRSYEQYV.

The V gene is TRBV4-3, the J gene TRBJ2-1; a weak D match, TRBD2 (7 bases). Germline assignment: CDR1 LGHNA and CDR2 YSLEER. V gave up 0 bases and J gave up 0 bases, with 12 bases separating them. The CDR3 spans 17 residues. CDR3 region: CASSQEHGGPSYNEQFF. The CDR3 DNA sequence: TGCGCCAGCAGCCAAGAACACGGGGGGCCCTCCTACAATGAGCAGTTCTTC.

The table lists this clonotype with many counts. The chain couples TRBV5-1 to TRBJ2-3; D uncertain. CDR3 length equals 13 residues. Germline V lookup: CDR1 SGHRS, CDR2 YFSETQ. The V gene lost 0 bases and the J gene lost 5 bases, with 7 bases spanning the gap. As DNA, the CDR3 is TGCGCCAGCAGCTTGGAGTACCGAGATACGCAGTATTTT. It is translated as CASSLEYRDTQYF.

This clonotype was observed a handful of times. V usage is TRBV29-1 and J usage is TRBJ2-4; D possibly corresponds to TRBD2 (6 bases). This CDR3 region has 15 residues. CDR1 and CDR2 (germline): SQVTM, ANQGSEA. Trimming pared 1 base from V and 2 bases from J, leaving 12 bases between. The CDR3 nucleotides are TGCAGCGTTGAAGGGGGGGACGGGACCAAAAACATTCAGTACTTC. Amino acid sequence: CSVEGGDGTKNIQYF.

This clonotype has a handful of counts. The CDR3 sequence is CASSATPGGNTGELFF. CDR3 in DNA: TGTGCCAGCAGCGCGACTCCAGGGGGAAACACCGGGGAGCTGTTTTTT. V usage is TRBV7-3 and J usage is TRBJ2-2, with 7 bases that match TRBD1. This CDR3 contains 16 residues. CDR1 is SGHTA and CDR2 is FQGTGA in the germline V gene. V lost 5 bases, J lost 2 bases, and 8 bases stayed unmatched.

This sequence joins TRBV11-3 and TRBJ2-5; D is perhaps TRBD2 (6 bases). The CDR3 runs to 14 residues. Per the germline V gene, CDR1 is SGHNT and CDR2 is YENEEA. Between the trimmed V and J ends, which lost 0 bases and 4 bases, there was a span of 9 bases. The CDR3 sequence: CASSLDRGSETQYF. CDR3 in DNA: TGTGCCAGCAGCTTAGATCGGGGGTCAGAGACCCAGTACTTC. The whole variable domain, remainder taken from reference TRBV11-3 and TRBJ2-5, is EAGVVQSPRYKIIEKKQPVAFWCNPISGHNTLYWYLQNLGQGPELLIRYENEEAVDDSQLPKDRFSAERLKGVDSTLKIQPAELGDSAVYLCASSLDRGSETQYFGPGTRLLVL.

The sample holds many counts of this clonotype. The chain has TRBV6-4 and TRBJ2-6; a weak D match, TRBD2 (6 bases). Between the trimmed V and J ends, which lost 2 bases and 1 base, there was a span of 9 bases. The germline V gene encodes CDR1 MRHNA and CDR2 SNTAGT. The CDR3 extends over 16 amino acids. The CDR3 nucleotides are TGTGCCAGCAGTGACGTGGGGGGATCTGGGGCCAACGTCCTGACTTTC. This codes for CASSDVGGSGANVLTF.